The subject of this entry is one T cell receptor (beta chain). What this receptor recognizes is not known. Base qualities are not recorded, but no much larger clone differs from it by a single base. The immunoSEQ Assay, a bias-controlled multiplex PCR, was used to amplify TCRbeta CDR3 regions from genomic DNA. From the authors' description of their analysis: Within the assay, amplification of reference gene primers was used to estimate how many nucleated cells each sample contained. Sequence reads were collapsed and filtered to measure the absolute abundance of every unique TCRbeta CDR3 rearrangement. For each sample, productive Simpson clonality was calculated as the square root of Simpson's diversity index across productive rearrangements. The table was pulled from immuneACCESS by TCRdb, which kept in-frame rearrangements only. Such tables lose some clones; where checked, under half of the loss comes from unresolved V genes, and the rest has no known cause. Clonal size and the V and J genes are those of that table, whereas D and trimming came from the DNA. The sample table records around 250,000 clones; over 75% of these occur just once. Together, the top ten hold around 3.1% of the sample.

In the prospective study, participants were roughly 18 to 100 years old, resided in under 30 geographic areas of the United States, and were enrolled through a virtual design. Cohort assignment in the prospective study relied on participant-reported clinical history from a screening survey and a study questionnaire. Exposed participants had been in contact, within 2 weeks of entering the study, with a person who had a PCR-confirmed or clinician-diagnosed case of COVID-19. Mobile phlebotomists in the prospective study collected whole blood, serum and a nasopharyngeal or oropharyngeal swab from every participant. Prospective study participants could optionally give additional blood draws and questionnaires over an approximately 2-month period. Before DNA extraction, blood samples from the prospective study were shipped at room temperature or frozen. These data are taken from a study of blood T cell repertoires in COVID-19 (dated by TCRdb to the early 2020s). At the level of the whole study: The collaborator samples originated in the United States, Italy and Spain and spanned the acute and convalescent phases of COVID-19. Samples were obtained from the ongoing ImmuneRACE study (first 160 participants) and from about 1,300 subjects provided by 6 global collaborators. The repertoires were released in a freely available public database meant as a resource for research on the immune response to SARS-CoV-2. Where HLA class I and class II types were available, the types were taken from metadata supplied by the sample provider, not from assay-based typing. The dataset comprised deeply sampled blood TCRbeta repertoires from subjects exposed to, actively infected with, or recovered from COVID-19. A de-identified subject ID, COVID-19 status, age in years and sex were almost always included in the sample metadata. The prospective study material was composed of cDNA or gDNA derived from T cells, B-cell-depleted T cells, or PBMCs.

Between the V and J ends, shortened by 5 bases and 4 bases respectively, the junction contains 11 bases. Including the terminal cysteine and phenylalanine, the CDR3 comprises 13 residues. The kept DNA is CDR3 alone, 39 bases in frame from the first base. The germline V gene yields SGHVS for CDR1 and FQNEAQ for CDR2. Broad study findings and their caveats: The quantity of clinical and demographic metadata differed by source and by participant and was supplied without curation.

The V and J segments used are TRBV7-8 and TRBJ1-1, and TRBD1 may be the D gene, going by 5 matching bases. The sequence came from a woman aged 40 to 50 who had been exposed to COVID-19. Sequencing was carried out using PBMCs or T cells enriched from blood (not recorded which). At the DNA level, the sequence is TGTGCCAGCAGCGCGCAGGGTGGCACTGAAGCTTTCTTT. Translation gives CASSAQGGTEAFF.